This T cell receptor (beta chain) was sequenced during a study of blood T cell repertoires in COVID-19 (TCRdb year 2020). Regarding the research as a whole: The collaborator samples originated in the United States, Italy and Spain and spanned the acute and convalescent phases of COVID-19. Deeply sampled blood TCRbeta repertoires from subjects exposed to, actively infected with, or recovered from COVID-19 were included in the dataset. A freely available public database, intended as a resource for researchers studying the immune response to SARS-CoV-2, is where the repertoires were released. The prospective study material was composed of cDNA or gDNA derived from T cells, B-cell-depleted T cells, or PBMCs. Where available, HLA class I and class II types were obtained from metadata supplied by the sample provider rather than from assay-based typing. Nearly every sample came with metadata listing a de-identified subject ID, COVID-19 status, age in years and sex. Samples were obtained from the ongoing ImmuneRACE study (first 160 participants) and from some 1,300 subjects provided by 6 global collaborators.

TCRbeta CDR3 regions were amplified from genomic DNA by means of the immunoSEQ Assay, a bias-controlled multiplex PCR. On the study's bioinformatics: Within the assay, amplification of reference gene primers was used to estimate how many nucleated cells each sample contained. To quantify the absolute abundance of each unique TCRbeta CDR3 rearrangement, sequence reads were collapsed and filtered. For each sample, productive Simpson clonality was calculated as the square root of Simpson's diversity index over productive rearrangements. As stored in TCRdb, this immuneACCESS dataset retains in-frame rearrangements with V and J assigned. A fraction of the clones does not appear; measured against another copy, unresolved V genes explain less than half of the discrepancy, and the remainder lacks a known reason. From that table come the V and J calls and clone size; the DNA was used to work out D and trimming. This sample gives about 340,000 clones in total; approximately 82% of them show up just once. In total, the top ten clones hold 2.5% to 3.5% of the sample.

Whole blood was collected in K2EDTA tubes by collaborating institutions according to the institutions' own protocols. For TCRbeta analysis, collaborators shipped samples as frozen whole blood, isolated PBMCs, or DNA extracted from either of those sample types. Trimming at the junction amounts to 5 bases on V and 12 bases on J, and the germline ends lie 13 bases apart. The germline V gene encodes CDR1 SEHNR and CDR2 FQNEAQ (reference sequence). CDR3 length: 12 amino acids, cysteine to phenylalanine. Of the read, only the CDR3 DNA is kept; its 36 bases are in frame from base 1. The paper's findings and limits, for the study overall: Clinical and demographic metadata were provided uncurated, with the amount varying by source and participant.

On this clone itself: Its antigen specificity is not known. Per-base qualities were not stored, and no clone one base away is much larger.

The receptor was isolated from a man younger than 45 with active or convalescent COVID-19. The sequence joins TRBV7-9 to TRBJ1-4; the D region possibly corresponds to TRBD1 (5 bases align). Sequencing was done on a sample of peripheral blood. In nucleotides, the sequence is TGTGCCAGCAGCCCGACAGCGTTTGAACTGTTTTTT. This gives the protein CASSPTAFELFF.